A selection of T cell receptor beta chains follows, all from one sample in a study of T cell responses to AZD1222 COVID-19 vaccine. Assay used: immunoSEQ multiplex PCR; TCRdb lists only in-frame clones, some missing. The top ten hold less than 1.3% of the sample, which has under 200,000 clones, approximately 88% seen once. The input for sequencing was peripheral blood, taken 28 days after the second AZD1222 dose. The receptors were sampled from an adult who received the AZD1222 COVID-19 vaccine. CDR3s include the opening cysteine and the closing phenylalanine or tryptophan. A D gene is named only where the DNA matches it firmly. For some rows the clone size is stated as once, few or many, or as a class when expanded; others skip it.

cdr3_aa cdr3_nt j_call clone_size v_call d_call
CASSYASGGASNEQFF TGTGCCAGCAGTTACGCCAGCGGGGGGGCGTCCAATGAGCAGTTCTTC TRBJ2-1 - TRBV6-2/TRBV6-3 TRBD2
CASSQGRAVKLNTEAFF TGCGCCAGCAGCCAAGGCAGGGCGGTTAAGCTGAACACTGAAGCTTTCTTT TRBJ1-1 - TRBV4-1 -
CASSPGPLYEQYF TGTGCCAGCTCACCGGGTCCTCTCTACGAGCAGTACTTC TRBJ2-7 - TRBV18 -
CASSEALPSGGPYEQYF TGTGCCAGCAGTGAAGCGCTTCCGAGCGGGGGACCCTACGAGCAGTACTTC TRBJ2-7 once TRBV6-1 TRBD2
CASTTGTGDLETQYF TGTGCCAGCACTACCGGGACAGGGGATTTGGAGACCCAGTACTTC TRBJ2-5 - TRBV6-5 TRBD1
CASSGPGANVLTF TGCGCCAGCAGCGGACCTGGGGCCAACGTCCTGACTTTC TRBJ2-6 - TRBV4-1 -
CASSQDRGPPRREDTEAFF TGCGCCAGCAGCCAAGACAGGGGGCCGCCCCGGAGGGAGGACACTGAAGCTTTCTTT TRBJ1-1 - TRBV4-1 TRBD1
CASSLAQESATQYF TGTGCCAGCAGCTTAGCCCAGGAGTCGGCGACCCAGTACTTC TRBJ2-5 few TRBV7-9 -
CASSRGAGGPHQPQHF TGTGCCAGCAGTCGCGGGGCAGGGGGACCGCATCAGCCCCAGCATTTT TRBJ1-5 - TRBV5-8 TRBD1
CASRNFRTGQPQHF TGTGCCAGCAGAAACTTCAGGACAGGACAGCCCCAGCATTTT TRBJ1-5 - TRBV25-1 TRBD1
CASSQDLGAEQFF TGTGCCAGCAGCCAAGATCTGGGGGCCGAGCAGTTCTTC TRBJ2-1 - TRBV3-1/TRBV3-2 -
CASSFAPGGNSPLHF TGTGCCAGCAGCTTCGCACCAGGGGGCAATTCACCCCTCCACTTT TRBJ1-6 - TRBV5-4 TRBD1
CASSLEQFNYGYTF TGTGCCAGCAGCTTGGAACAATTTAACTATGGCTACACCTTC TRBJ1-2 - TRBV5-5 -
CASSRRGDYGYTF TGTGCCAGCAGCCGAAGGGGTGACTATGGCTACACCTTC TRBJ1-2 - TRBV11-2 -
CSVLVADRTDTQYF TGCAGCGTTCTCGTGGCAGACCGCACAGATACGCAGTATTTT TRBJ2-3 - TRBV29-1 -
CASIAMDRAMNTEAFF TGTGCCAGTATTGCCATGGACAGGGCCATGAACACTGAAGCTTTCTTT TRBJ1-1 - TRBV19 TRBD1
CASSPPGVQPQHF TGTGCCAGCAGTCCCCCGGGGGTCCAGCCCCAGCATTTT TRBJ1-5 - TRBV28 -
CASSTGTINSPLHF TGTGCCAGCTCCACTGGCACGATAAATTCACCCCTCCACTTT TRBJ1-6 - TRBV18 -
CASSPPGRSGYTEAFF TGTGCCAGCTCACCACCGGGCAGAAGTGGGTACACTGAAGCTTTCTTT TRBJ1-1 - TRBV18 -
CASSSQTPKGNYGYTF TGTGCCAGCAGCTCCCAGACTCCTAAGGGGAACTATGGCTACACCTTC TRBJ1-2 - TRBV5-6 -
CASSLRAPGTQYF TGTGCCAGCAGCTTAAGGGCTCCGGGGACCCAGTACTTC TRBJ2-5 - TRBV7-9 -
CASSQVVHEQYF TGTGCCAGCAGCCAAGTGGTCCACGAGCAGTACTTC TRBJ2-7 - TRBV12-3/TRBV12-4 -
CASSQLGLNEQYF TGCGCCAGCAGCCAACTTGGGCTAAACGAGCAGTACTTC TRBJ2-7 once TRBV4-1 -
CASSAPHIRSYNEQFF TGTGCCAGCAGCGCCCCCCATATTAGATCCTACAATGAGCAGTTCTTC TRBJ2-1 - TRBV4-2 -
CASSLSEGDTEAFF TGTGCCAGCAGCTTGTCCGAAGGGGATACTGAAGCTTTCTTT TRBJ1-1 - TRBV7-9 -
CATQYTGELFF TGTGCCACCCAATACACCGGGGAGCTGTTTTTT TRBJ2-2 - TRBV3-1/TRBV3-2 -
CASSRDEGWVTEAFF TGTGCCAGCTCACGGGACGAGGGGTGGGTCACTGAAGCTTTCTTT TRBJ1-1 - TRBV19 -
CASSLGTLRREKLFF TGTGCCAGCAGCTTGGGGACCCTCCGGAGGGAAAAACTGTTTTTT TRBJ1-4 - TRBV7-2 -
CASSQVPGWNTEAFF TGTGCCAGCAGCCAAGTTCCGGGGTGGAACACTGAAGCTTTCTTT TRBJ1-1 - TRBV3-1/TRBV3-2 -
CASSEKGYEKLFF TGTGCCAGCAGTGAAAAGGGGTATGAAAAACTGTTTTTT TRBJ1-4 - TRBV6-1 -
CASSRRGQELTQYF TGTGCCAGCAGCCGCCGGGGGCAGGAACTGACCCAGTACTTC TRBJ2-5 few TRBV3-1/TRBV3-2 -
CASEGGLVTGELFF TGTGCCAGCGAGGGAGGGCTAGTGACCGGGGAGCTGTTTTTT TRBJ2-2 once TRBV6-5 TRBD2
CASGMRGRWQVLSGNTIYF TGTGCTAGTGGTATGAGGGGGAGGTGGCAGGTCCTCTCTGGAAACACCATATATTTT TRBJ1-3 - TRBV12-5 -
CASSFSAKDTQYF TGTGCCAGCAGCTTTTCCGCCAAAGATACGCAGTATTTT TRBJ2-3 once TRBV7-8 -
CATSRSPGLARSYGYTF TGTGCCACCAGCAGATCCCCGGGGCTCGCCCGAAGCTATGGCTACACCTTC TRBJ1-2 - TRBV15 -
CSMVPGGDTQYF TGCAGCATGGTCCCAGGGGGGGATACGCAGTATTTT TRBJ2-3 - TRBV29-1 -
CASSQEVASTNEKLFF TGTGCCAGCAGCCAAGAAGTAGCCTCAACTAATGAAAAACTGTTTTTT TRBJ1-4 - TRBV3-1/TRBV3-2 -
CASSLGTVTGELFF TGTGCCAGCAGCTTAGGCACCGTCACCGGGGAGCTGTTTTTT TRBJ2-2 - TRBV7-9 -
CASSVVEGSPPDTQYF TGTGCCAGCAGCGTGGTAGAAGGAAGCCCCCCCGATACGCAGTATTTT TRBJ2-3 - TRBV9 -
CASFRDVRTEAFF TGTGCCAGCTTCAGGGATGTAAGAACTGAAGCTTTCTTT TRBJ1-1 - TRBV2 -
CASSIPPGQPQHF TGTGCCAGTAGTATCCCACCAGGTCAGCCCCAGCATTTT TRBJ1-5 - TRBV19 -
CASSLLEHWNTEAFF TGTGCCAGCAGCTTATTAGAACACTGGAACACTGAAGCTTTCTTT TRBJ1-1 - TRBV7-9 -
CASSPWRENYGYTF TGTGCCAGCAGCCCGTGGCGGGAAAACTATGGCTACACCTTC TRBJ1-2 - TRBV4-2 -
CASSTGDTQYF TGCGCCAGCAGCACCGGGGATACGCAGTATTTT TRBJ2-3 - TRBV5-1 -
CASSVAWAGSYNEQFF TGTGCCAGCAGCGTAGCTTGGGCAGGTTCCTACAATGAGCAGTTCTTC TRBJ2-1 - TRBV9 -
CASTKGGRTANYGYTF TGTGCCAGCACCAAAGGAGGGCGGACTGCTAACTATGGCTACACCTTC TRBJ1-2 once TRBV5-4 -
CASSERGARSNQPQHF TGTGCCAGCAGTGAAAGGGGGGCACGAAGCAATCAGCCCCAGCATTTT TRBJ1-5 - TRBV6-1 -
CASSATGQSYEQYF TGTGCCAGCAGCGCGACGGGACAGAGCTACGAGCAGTACTTC TRBJ2-7 - TRBV5-4 TRBD1
CASSEARDYGYTF TGTGCCAGCAGTGAAGCCCGGGACTATGGCTACACCTTC TRBJ1-2 - TRBV6-1 -
CASSEAAQPETQYF TGTGCCAGCAGTGAAGCGGCGCAGCCAGAGACCCAGTACTTC TRBJ2-5 - TRBV2 -
CASSLESSHSNQPQHF TGTGCCAGCAGCTTGGAGTCGAGCCATAGCAATCAGCCCCAGCATTTT TRBJ1-5 - TRBV11-3 -